The 30 T cell receptor beta chains reported below all come from one sample, sequenced in a study of blood T cell repertoires in COVID-19 (dated by TCRdb to the early 2020s). The library was made by the immunoSEQ multiplex PCR assay. TCRdb retrieved this table from immuneACCESS and kept in-frame rearrangements only. Not all clones are present; in checked studies, unresolved V genes account for under half, and no reason is known for the remainder. The sample table records tens of thousands of clones; approximately 80% of these occur just once. The ten largest clones represent 25% of the sample. Sequencing was performed on peripheral blood. The receptors were sampled from a man aged 60 to 69 with acute or convalescent COVID-19.

The chain employs TRBV18 and TRBJ2-2; perhaps TRBD1 as D (6 bases). Germline V lookup: CDR1 KGHSH, CDR2 LQKENI. V lost 2 bases and J lost 6, with 31 bases in between. There are 21 residues in the CDR3. CDR3 loop: CASSPISPGHYSFFSPGELFF. The DNA of the CDR3 is TGTGCCAGCTCACCAATCTCGCCGGGACATTACTCTTTTTTTTCACCCGGGGAGCTGTTTTTT.

V gene TRBV2 combines with J gene TRBJ1-1, with D maybe TRBD1 (6 bases). Trimming removed 4 bases from V and 4 bases from J, with 13 bases in between. Germline V gives CDR1 SNHLY, CDR2 FYNNEI. This CDR3 has 14 amino acids. CDR3 nucleotide sequence: TGTGCCAGCAGTGGACAGGTTAGGGGCACTGAAGCTTTCTTT. Translated: CASSGQVRGTEAFF.

This chain uses TRBV27 with TRBJ2-3, with a possible D match to TRBD1 (5 bases). Trimming removed 1 base at V and 2 bases at J, with 10 bases between. This CDR3 is built from 15 residues. CDR1 and CDR2 from the germline V gene are MNHEY and SMNVEV (reference sequence). This CDR3 reads CASSLFPGNTDTQYF. Here the CDR3 DNA reads TGTGCCAGCAGTTTATTTCCAGGGAACACAGATACGCAGTATTTT.

The chain couples TRBV30 to TRBJ1-1; D unresolved. Trimming took off 4 bases at V and 11 bases at J, with 20 bases between the two ends. Looked up from germline, CDR1 is GTSNPN and CDR2 is SVGIG (reference sequence). This CDR3 contains 13 residues. CDR3 amino acids: CAWNRIATAEAFF. CDR3 DNA sequence: TGTGCCTGGAATCGAATTGCGACGGCGGAGGCTTTCTTT. Combining the CDR3 with reference TRBV30 and TRBJ1-1 gives the whole variable domain SQTIHQWPATLVQPVGSPLSLECTVEGTSNPNLYWYRQAAGRGLQLLFYSVGIGQISSEVPQNLSASRPQDRQFILSSKKLLLSDSGFYLCAWNRIATAEAFFGQGTRLTVV.

The rearrangement joins TRBV5-4 to TRBJ1-4; 7 bases match TRBD1. Germline V gene sequence: CDR1 SGHNT, CDR2 YYREEE (reference sequence). V lost 0 bases and J lost 1; bases outside the gene matches: 6. The CDR3 spans 17 residues. The CDR3 loop reads CASSLESQGGTNEKLFF. Here the CDR3 DNA reads TGTGCCAGCAGCTTGGAATCCCAGGGGGGAACTAATGAAAAACTGTTTTTT.

This chain joins TRBV28 and TRBJ2-1, with TRBD1 matching 8 bases. Germline CDR1 is MDHEN and CDR2 is SYDVKM. The CDR3 extends over 13 amino acids. The V gene end was trimmed by 4 bases and the J gene end by 10 bases; junction bases not matched to a gene: 6. CDR3 sequence reads: CASSSQDREEQFF. The CDR3 DNA sequence: TGTGCCAGCAGTTCCCAGGACAGGGAAGAGCAGTTCTTC.

This chain joins TRBV3-1 (or the pseudogene TRBV3-2) and TRBJ1-2; 7 positions agree with TRBD1. Germline V CDR1 and CDR2: LGHDT, YNNKEL (reference sequence). This CDR3 is 14 amino acids long. The trim removed 3 bases at V and 4 bases at J, leaving 5 bases unmatched. The CDR3 nucleotides are TGTGCCAGCAGCCAGAGGGGGCAAAGCTATGGCTACACCTTC. This translates into CASSQRGQSYGYTF.

This chain connects TRBV28 to TRBJ1-2; D possibly corresponds to TRBD1 (5 bases). Germline V gene data show CDR1 as MDHEN and CDR2 as SYDVKM. V lost 7 bases, J lost 8 bases, and 14 bases lay in between. The CDR3 has 12 residues. The CDR3 nucleotides are TGTGCCAGCATCTCAGGGCGTGGCGGCTACACCTTC. Protein product: CASISGRGGYTF.

The CDR3 sequence: CATLGGTGAMNTEAFF. Here the CDR3 DNA reads TGTGCCACCTTAGGGGGGACAGGGGCCATGAACACTGAAGCTTTCTTT. The chain links TRBV6-6 to TRBJ1-1; 10 positions agree with TRBD1. With 10 bases clipped from V and 0 bases from J, the junction kept 11 bases outside the gene matches. CDR1 MNHNY and CDR2 SVGAGI come from the germline V gene (reference sequence). The CDR3 has 16 residues.

The chain employs TRBV6-1 and TRBJ1-5; TRBD1 agrees at 9 bases. The germline CDR1 and CDR2 sequences are MNHNS and SASEGT. The CDR3 totals 15 residues. V trimming: 3 bases; J trimming: 7 bases; junction bases outside the gene matches: 7. CDR3 loop: CASSDHPGQGQPQHF. The CDR3 DNA sequence: TGTGCCAGCAGTGACCACCCGGGACAGGGCCAGCCCCAGCATTTT.

The chain combines TRBV2 with TRBJ2-5; 10 positions agree with TRBD2. The CDR3 has 18 amino acids. Germline values: CDR1 SNHLY, CDR2 FYNNEI. With V trimmed by 6 bases and J by 5 bases, 18 bases remained unmatched. CDR3 sequence: CASSRGLLISGRSETQYF. The CDR3 nucleotides read TGTGCCAGCAGCCGCGGACTGCTTATTAGCGGGAGGTCCGAGACCCAGTACTTC.

The genes are TRBV7-2 and TRBJ1-1; 8 bases agree with TRBD1. V lost 5 bases, J lost 11 bases, and 13 bases stayed unmatched. CDR1 is SGHTA, CDR2 FQGNSA, per germline. This CDR3 contains 14 residues. The CDR3 DNA reads as TGTGCCAGCAGCCCCTTAGGGTGGACAGGGACGGCTTTCTTT. Amino acid sequence: CASSPLGWTGTAFF.

A single count supports this clone. The chain combines TRBV6-1 with TRBJ1-2; D call uncertain. V lost 1 base to trimming and J lost 7 bases, with 16 bases between them. From germline, CDR1 is MNHNS and CDR2 SASEGT. CDR3 length: 15 amino acids. The CDR3, as DNA: TGTGCCAGCAGTGAAGGATTGATCCTCGTGGCTGGCTACACCTTC. Amino acid sequence: CASSEGLILVAGYTF.

The chain uses TRBV7-2 and TRBJ1-2; D gene uncertain. The germline V gene encodes CDR1 SGHTA and CDR2 FQGNSA. CDR3 length: 11 amino acids. The V end lost 6 bases, the J end lost 3 bases, and 5 bases lay between the germline ends. The CDR3 region is CASRSYYGYTF. The CDR3 bases are TGTGCCAGCAGGTCATACTATGGCTACACCTTC.

The chain employs TRBV15 and TRBJ1-3; tentatively, D is TRBD1 (6 bases). V was trimmed by 0 bases and J by 0 bases, leaving 12 bases between them. The CDR3 extends over 17 amino acids. Germline V gene data show CDR1 as LNHNV and CDR2 as YYDKDF (reference sequence). The chain's CDR3 is CATSRDPDRPSGNTIYF. Here the CDR3 DNA reads TGTGCCACCAGCAGAGATCCGGACAGACCCTCTGGAAACACCATATATTTT.

In this sample, this clone turned up a few times. This sequence joins TRBV18 and TRBJ1-6; the match to TRBD1 covers 8 bases. V shed 3 bases and J 10 bases; nucleotides not matched to a gene: 5. This CDR3 has 14 residues. Germline V gene sequence: CDR1 KGHSH, CDR2 LQKENI. Here the CDR3 DNA reads TGTGCCAGCTCACCGACAGGGGAGGGCTCACCCCTCCACTTT. Translated, it gives CASSPTGEGSPLHF.

This sequence joins TRBV28 and TRBJ1-5; D possibly corresponds to TRBD1 (5 bases). CDR1 is MDHEN, CDR2 SYDVKM, per germline. The germline V and J ends were trimmed by 6 bases and 6 bases, with 9 bases remaining between them. The CDR3 is 12 residues long. The CDR3 is CASSSRVQPQHF. CDR3 nucleotide sequence: TGTGCCAGCAGCTCCAGGGTTCAGCCCCAGCATTTT.

The V call is TRBV30, the J call TRBJ1-6; D possibly corresponds to TRBD1 (6 bases). V was clipped by 8 bases and J by 4 bases, with 15 bases between them. CDR3 size: 14 residues. Germline loops: CDR1 GTSNPN, CDR2 SVGIG (reference sequence). The CDR3 coding sequence is TGTGCCGCATCCGGACAGCTTTATAATTCACCCCTCCACTTT. It specifies CAASGQLYNSPLHF.

V is TRBV9 and J is TRBJ1-3; D uncertain. Germline CDR1 reads SGDLS; CDR2 reads YYNGEE. The germline V and J ends were trimmed by 4 bases and 0 bases, with 5 bases remaining between them. The CDR3 is made up of 13 amino acids. CDR3 DNA sequence: TGTGCCAGCAGCCTGAGCTCTGGAAACACCATATATTTT. It encodes CASSLSSGNTIYF.

The chain links TRBV7-9 to TRBJ2-5; 7 bases align to TRBD1. V trimming: 3 bases; J trimming: 5 bases; junction bases outside the gene matches: 3. Germline V gives CDR1 SEHNR, CDR2 FQNEAQ (reference sequence). The CDR3 sequence is 13 residues long. The CDR3 sequence is CASSLRGRETQYF. CDR3 bases: TGTGCCAGCAGCTTGAGGGGGCGGGAGACCCAGTACTTC.

The chain has TRBV7-9 and TRBJ1-1; 8 bases map to TRBD1. The CDR3 extends over 16 amino acids. V dropped 2 bases and J dropped 7; count of bases not matched to a gene: 12. Germline CDR1 and CDR2: SEHNR and FQNEAQ (reference sequence). CDR3 residues: CASSLRAMTGAVEAFF. CDR3 in DNA: TGTGCCAGCAGCTTACGGGCAATGACAGGGGCCGTTGAAGCTTTCTTT. The whole variable domain, filled in from reference TRBV7-9 and TRBJ1-1, reads DTGVSQNPRHKITKRGQNVTFRCDPISEHNRLYWYRQTLGQGPEFLTYFQNEAQLEKSRLLSDRFSAERPKGSFSTLEIQRTEQGDSAMYLCASSLRAMTGAVEAFFGQGTRLTVV.

This chain connects TRBV2 to TRBJ2-2; D is perhaps TRBD2 (6 bases). Between the trimmed V and J ends, which lost 4 bases and 0 bases, there was a span of 9 bases. The CDR3 is 15 residues long. Germline-derived CDR1 and CDR2 are SNHLY and FYNNEI. CDR3 amino acids: CASSVTSSNTGELFF. CDR3 nucleotide sequence: TGTGCCAGCAGTGTCACTAGCTCGAACACCGGGGAGCTGTTTTTT.

The V gene is TRBV28, the J gene TRBJ2-7; 7 bases fit TRBD1. The CDR3 runs to 15 residues. The germline gives CDR1 MDHEN, CDR2 SYDVKM. V was pared by 2 bases and J by 2 bases, with 6 bases of the junction left unmatched. The DNA of the CDR3 is TGTGCCAGCAGTTTACCCGGACAGGACGCCTACGAGCAGTACGTC. It encodes CASSLPGQDAYEQYV.

This chain joins TRBV9 and TRBJ1-2; 8 nucleotides agree with TRBD1. CDR3 length equals 15 residues. V trimming: 0 bases; J trimming: 1 base; junction bases outside the gene matches: 2. Germline V gene data show CDR1 as SGDLS and CDR2 as YYNGEE. The CDR3 loop is CASSVAGQGNYGYTF. The DNA for the CDR3 is TGTGCCAGCAGCGTAGCTGGACAGGGTAACTATGGCTACACCTTC.

This chain uses TRBV5-5 with TRBJ1-5; D possibly corresponds to TRBD1 (5 bases). Looked up from germline, CDR1 is SGHKS and CDR2 is YYEKEE (reference sequence). V gave up 1 base and J gave up 5 bases, with 13 bases separating them. The CDR3 totals 15 residues. The CDR3 DNA follows: TGTGCCAGCAGCTTGAGTTCAGGGAATTATCAGCCCCAGCATTTT. It encodes CASSLSSGNYQPQHF.

There are a few counts of this clone. This chain connects TRBV6-4 to TRBJ2-3; 7 bases map to TRBD1. The J segment lost 0 bases and the V segment lost 6 bases, leaving 6 bases of the junction unmatched. CDR1 and CDR2 (germline): MRHNA, SNTAGT. CDR3 length equals 15 residues. CDR3 DNA sequence: TGTGCCAGCAGGGAAGGGACAGCTAGCACAGATACGCAGTATTTT. It specifies CASREGTASTDTQYF.

The rearrangement joins TRBV19 to TRBJ1-4; no clear D. The CDR3 length is 16 residues. In germline, CDR1 is LNHDA, CDR2 SQIVND (reference sequence). V gave up 1 base and J gave up 4 bases, with 13 bases separating them. The CDR3 is CASSIGTRILNEKLFF. In DNA, the CDR3 is TGTGCCAGTAGTATAGGCACGAGGATTCTTAATGAAAAACTGTTTTTT. Full variable domain (remainder filled in from reference TRBV19 and TRBJ1-4): DGGITQSPKYLFRKEGQNVTLSCEQNLNHDAMYWYRQDPGQGLRLIYYSQIVNDFQKGDIAEGYSVSREKKESFPLTVTSAQKNPTAFYLCASSIGTRILNEKLFFGSGTQLSVL.

CDR3 nucleotide sequence: TGTGCCAGCAGTGAAGCCGGTACAGGGGACTATGGCTACACCTTC. Translating gives CASSEAGTGDYGYTF. This chain connects TRBV6-1 to TRBJ1-2; TRBD1 aligns across 7 bases. The CDR3 totals 15 residues. V trimming: 0 bases; J trimming: 3 bases; junction bases outside the gene matches: 4. Germline V gene lookup returns CDR1 MNHNS and CDR2 SASEGT.

V usage is TRBV7-2 and J usage is TRBJ1-3; 9 nucleotides match TRBD1. Per germline, CDR1 SGHTA and CDR2 FQGNSA. V dropped 8 bases and J dropped 0; count of bases not matched to a gene: 8. CDR3 size: 16 residues. The CDR3 DNA is TGTGCCAGCTCGCGGACAGGGGACCCCTCTGGAAACACCATATATTTT. Encoded protein: CASSRTGDPSGNTIYF. The whole variable domain, remainder taken from reference TRBV7-2 and TRBJ1-3, is GAGVSQSPSNKVTEKGKDVELRCDPISGHTALYWYRQSLGQGLEFLIYFQGNSAPDKSGLPSDRFSAERTGGSVSTLTIQRTQQEDSAVYLCASSRTGDPSGNTIYFGEGSWLTVV.

The rearrangement joins TRBV28 to TRBJ1-4, with D perhaps matching TRBD1 (5 bases). The CDR3 runs to 15 residues. V was pared by 5 bases and J by 8 bases, with 18 bases between. CDR1 and CDR2 from the germline V gene are MDHEN and SYDVKM. The CDR3 bases are TGTGCCAGCAGTACCCTAAAGGACATTGACGAAAAACTGTTTTTT. Translation: CASSTLKDIDEKLFF. Variable domain in full (rest from reference TRBV28 and TRBJ1-4): DVKVTQSSRYLVKRTGEKVFLECVQDMDHENMFWYRQDPGLGLRLIYFSYDVKMKEKGDIPEGYSVSREKKERFSLILESASTNQTSMYLCASSTLKDIDEKLFFGSGTQLSVL.